The rows below give T cell receptor beta chains drawn from one sample of a study of cytomegalovirus exposure and HLA in healthy donors. Produced via immunoSEQ multiplex PCR; TCRdb's table is partial and in-frame only. The sample lists about 170,000 clones; approximately 96% were seen once. The sequencing input was PBMCs. The receptors derive from a woman between 18 and 29 years old in good health and CMV-seronegative. Both conserved end residues are part of each CDR3. Size values are once, few and many counts, or a class for expanded clones, and some rows have none.

. TRBJ2-1 TRBV7-6 CASSLGAGSSYNEQFF
. TRBJ2-1 TRBV4-1 CASSQDGLMGYNEQFF
. TRBJ2-7 TRBV10-3 CAISESRGYEQYF
. TRBJ2-1 TRBV7-3 CASSQTSGGAGEQFF
. TRBJ2-1 TRBV30 CAWSRSNEQFF
. TRBJ1-1 TRBV7-9 CASSLDGRLTEAFF
. TRBJ1-1 TRBV6-6 CASSYDRGNTEAFF
once TRBJ2-1 TRBV15 CATSRDLVQNEQFF
. TRBJ2-7 TRBV5-6 CASSSPPNSYEQYF
. TRBJ2-3 TRBV20-1 CSATRGDTQYF
. TRBJ2-1 TRBV30 CAWDSHHSYNEQFF
few TRBJ1-5 TRBV11-2 CASSREQGSNQPQHF
. TRBJ2-3 TRBV5-4 CASSLRPSGVSDTQYF
. TRBJ2-1 TRBV5-1 CASSILGQGHNEQFF
. TRBJ2-4 TRBV7-3 CASSLRGDKNIQYF
. TRBJ2-2 TRBV6-6 CASSSDRGLYTGELFF
once TRBJ2-3 TRBV27 CASSSPLGGRTDTQYF
. TRBJ1-2 TRBV7-2 CASSYRGRSYTF
. TRBJ1-2 TRBV20-1 CSAPGVYGYTF
. TRBJ1-5 TRBV27 CASSAGTGGTTNQPQHF
. TRBJ2-1 TRBV30 CAWRGGGTYNEQFF
. TRBJ2-7 TRBV5-1 CASSLETSGGYEQYF
. TRBJ1-2 TRBV7-9 CASSSEAVRGRYGYTF
. TRBJ1-2 TRBV27 CASSSDRGRPGYTF
. TRBJ1-3 TRBV28 CASHRAGSSGNTIYF
. TRBJ2-7 TRBV7-9 CASSSGTGSEQYF
. TRBJ2-3 TRBV9 CASSARLAGGTDTQYF
. TRBJ2-3 TRBV18 CASSLLGAELTDTQYF
. TRBJ2-3 TRBV5-1 CASSSRQATDTQYF
. TRBJ1-1 TRBV11-1 CASSPYAGTGFWNTEAFF